Given below is one T cell receptor (beta chain) in context. Assay used: immunoSEQ multiplex PCR; TCRdb lists only in-frame clones, some missing. The sample has more than 85,000 clones; 94% are singletons. The sample originates from a study of T cell changes during pregnancy in multiple sclerosis. The length of the CDR3 is 13 residues. V was clipped by 4 bases and J by 0 bases, with 6 bases between them. The V gene is TRBV23-1, the J gene TRBJ1-2; D gene ambiguous. TRBV23-1 has ORF status, its function being uncertain. The TCR originated in a female donor in good health, enrolled as a control in a pregnancy study. The starting material was peripheral blood, obtained after pregnancy. The CDR3 here is CASSLRANYGYTF. Written as DNA, the CDR3 is TGCGCCAGCAGTCTCCGGGCTAACTATGGCTACACCTTC.